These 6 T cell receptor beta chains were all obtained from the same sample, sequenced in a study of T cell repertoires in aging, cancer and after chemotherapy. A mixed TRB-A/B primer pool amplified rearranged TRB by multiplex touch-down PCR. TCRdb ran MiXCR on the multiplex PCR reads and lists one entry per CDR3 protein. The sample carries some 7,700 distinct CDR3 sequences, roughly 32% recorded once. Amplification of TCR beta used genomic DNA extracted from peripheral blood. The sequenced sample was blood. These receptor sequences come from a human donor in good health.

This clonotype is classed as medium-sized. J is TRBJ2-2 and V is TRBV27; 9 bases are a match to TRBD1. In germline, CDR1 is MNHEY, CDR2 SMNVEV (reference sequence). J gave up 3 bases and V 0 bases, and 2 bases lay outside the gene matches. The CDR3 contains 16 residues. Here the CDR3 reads CASSLSGTGYTGELFF. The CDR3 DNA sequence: TGTGCCAGCAGTTTATCAGGGACAGGGTACACCGGGGAGCTGTTTTTT.

CDR3 sequence reads: CASSVGQHYGYTF. DNA for the CDR3: TGTGCCAGCAGCGTGGGACAGCACTATGGCTACACCTTC. The chain couples TRBV5-6 to TRBJ1-2, with TRBD1 identical over 7 bases. V shed 4 bases, J shed 3 bases, and the junction held 3 bases outside the gene matches. The CDR3 has 13 residues. Germline assignment: CDR1 SGHDT and CDR2 YYEEEE.

Written as DNA, the CDR3 is TGTGCCAGCAGCTCTGGCTCGGACACTGAAGCTTTCTTT. It codes for CASSSGSDTEAFF. The chain combines TRBV7-9 with TRBJ1-1; D ambiguous. V was pared by 4 bases and J by 3 bases, with 9 bases between. Germline V gives CDR1 SEHNR, CDR2 FQNEAQ (reference sequence). The CDR3 has 13 residues.

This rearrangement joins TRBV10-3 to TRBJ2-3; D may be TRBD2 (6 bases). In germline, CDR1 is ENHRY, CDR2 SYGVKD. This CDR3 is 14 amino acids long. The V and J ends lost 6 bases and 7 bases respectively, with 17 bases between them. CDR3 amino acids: CAIRESGSAHTQYF. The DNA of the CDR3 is TGTGCCATCAGGGAAAGCGGGTCGGCTCATACGCAGTATTTT.

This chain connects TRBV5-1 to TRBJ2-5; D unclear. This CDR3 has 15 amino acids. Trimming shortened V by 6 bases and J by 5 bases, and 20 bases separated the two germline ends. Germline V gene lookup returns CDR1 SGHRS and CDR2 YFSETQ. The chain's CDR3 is CASILTPGARETQYF. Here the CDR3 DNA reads TGCGCCAGCATCCTGACCCCTGGAGCACGGGAGACCCAGTACTTC. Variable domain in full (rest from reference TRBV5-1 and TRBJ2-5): KAGVTQTPRYLIKTRGQQVTLSCSPISGHRSVSWYQQTPGQGLQFLFEYFSETQRNKGNFPGRFSGRQFSNSRSEMNVSTLELGDSALYLCASILTPGARETQYFGPGTRLLVL.

DNA for the CDR3: TGTGCCAGCGGGACGGGGACCAACTATGGCTACACCTTC. Translation gives CASGTGTNYGYTF. The chain employs TRBV12-3 or TRBV12-4 and TRBJ1-2, with D perhaps matching TRBD1 (5 bases). Trimming shortened V by 8 bases and J by 2 bases, and 12 bases separated the two germline ends. The length of the CDR3 is 13 residues.